The next 7 T cell receptor beta chains were all read from a single sample in a study of PD-1 blockade in classical Hodgkin lymphoma. Repertoires were generated with immunoSEQ multiplex PCR, while TCRdb's copy carries only in-frame clones and drops some. The sample lists over 20,000 clones; around 67% were seen once. Brentuximab vedotin exposure varied, and every patient relapsed after autologous stem cell transplantation. The source material was peripheral blood mononuclear cells (PBMCs), sampled before the second cycle of nivolumab. These TCRs come from a human donor with classical Hodgkin lymphoma.

This chain uses TRBV7-9 with TRBJ1-5; TRBD1 agrees at 7 bases. The CDR3 extends over 13 amino acids. After removal of 4 bases from V and 6 bases from J, the junction contained 3 bases not matched to a gene. Germline values: CDR1 SEHNR, CDR2 FQNEAQ (reference sequence). CDR3 bases: TGTGCCAGCAGCTCCCAGGGGGGTCAGCCCCAGCATTTT. Residues: CASSSQGGQPQHF.

V is TRBV27 and J is TRBJ2-1; D remains ambiguous. Trimming removed 2 bases from V and 4 bases from J, with 9 bases in between. The CDR3 runs to 14 residues. Looked up from germline, CDR1 is MNHEY and CDR2 is SMNVEV (reference sequence). For the CDR3, the DNA is TGTGCCAGCAGTTTACTGTATGGGTACAATGAGCAGTTCTTC. This sequence encodes CASSLLYGYNEQFF.

V is TRBV27 and J is TRBJ2-5, with 7 bases lining up with TRBD2. The CDR3 contains 14 residues. The V and J ends lost 5 bases and 3 bases, in that order; junction bases with no gene match: 6. Germline values: CDR1 MNHEY, CDR2 SMNVEV (reference sequence). The CDR3 protein is CASSRLGGKETQYF. DNA for the CDR3: TGTGCCAGCAGTCGACTGGGAGGGAAAGAGACCCAGTACTTC.

V is TRBV6-1 and J is TRBJ1-2; TRBD1 matches at 7 bases. Trimming at V came to 5 bases and at J to 5 bases, leaving 8 bases not matched to a gene. Germline V lookup: CDR1 MNHNS, CDR2 SASEGT. There are 14 residues in the CDR3. CDR3 loop: CASSYPLQGYGYTF. The DNA for the CDR3 is TGTGCCAGCAGTTATCCTTTACAGGGGTATGGCTACACCTTC.

This chain connects TRBV7-2 to TRBJ2-5; 16 positions match TRBD2. Matching the DNA end better, TRBJ2-7 makes the J call doubtful. Germline CDR1 reads SGHTA; CDR2 reads FQGNSA. The CDR3 spans 18 residues. This CDR3 reads CASSPTVGTSGRAYEQYF. CDR3 nucleotide sequence: TGTGCCAGCAGCCCAACCGTCGGGACTAGCGGGAGGGCCTACGAGCAGTACTTC.

The count of this clone is one. CDR3 protein: CASSALGTEAFF. The DNA for the CDR3 is TGTGCCAGCAGTGCCCTGGGTACTGAAGCTTTCTTT. The chain recombines TRBV6-1 with TRBJ1-1; no clear D. The CDR3 totals 12 residues. Trimming pared 4 bases from V and 5 bases from J, leaving 8 bases between. CDR1 and CDR2 (germline): MNHNS, SASEGT.

The chain couples TRBV5-6 to TRBJ1-4; D possibly corresponds to TRBD1 (5 bases). Germline V gene sequence: CDR1 SGHDT, CDR2 YYEEEE. The length of the CDR3 is 15 residues. Trimming cost V 0 bases and J 5 bases, with 11 bases left between them. The CDR3 nucleotides are TGTGCCAGCAGCTTGGTCGGGGGTGCGAATGAAAAACTGTTTTTT. Its protein product is CASSLVGGANEKLFF.